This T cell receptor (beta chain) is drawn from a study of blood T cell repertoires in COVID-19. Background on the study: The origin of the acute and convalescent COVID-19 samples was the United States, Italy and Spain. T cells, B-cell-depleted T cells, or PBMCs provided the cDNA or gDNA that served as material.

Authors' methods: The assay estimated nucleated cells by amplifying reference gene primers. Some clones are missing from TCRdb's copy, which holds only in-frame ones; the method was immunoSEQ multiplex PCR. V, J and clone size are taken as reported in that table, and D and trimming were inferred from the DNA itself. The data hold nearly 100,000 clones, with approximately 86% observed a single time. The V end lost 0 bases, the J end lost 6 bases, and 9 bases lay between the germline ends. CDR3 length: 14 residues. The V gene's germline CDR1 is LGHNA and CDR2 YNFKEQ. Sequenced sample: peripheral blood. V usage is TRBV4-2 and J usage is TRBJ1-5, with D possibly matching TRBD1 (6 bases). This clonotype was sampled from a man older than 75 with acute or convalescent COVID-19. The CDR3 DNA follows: TGTGCCAGCAGCCAAGAGACAGGACCTCAGCCCCAGCATTTT. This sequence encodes CASSQETGPQPQHF.